A selection of T cell receptor beta chains follows, all from one sample in a study of beta chain features in type 1 diabetes. Clones were sequenced by immunoSEQ multiplex PCR, and TCRdb holds only the in-frame ones, with some missing. The data contain fewer than 300,000 clones, 11% of them singletons. The sample consisted of naive CD4+ T cells from blood. The source of these receptors is a man younger than 45 with type 1 diabetes. The CDR3 runs from the conserved cysteine through the conserved F or W. A D gene is named only where the DNA matches it firmly. The size field is filled for only some rows; it gives once, few, many or a size class.

v_call	d_call	j_call	clone_size	cdr3_aa	cdr3_nt
TRBV5-4	.	TRBJ1-2	.	CASSLDQVSHGYTF	TGTGCCAGCAGCTTGGATCAGGTCTCCCATGGCTACACCTTC
TRBV10-3	TRBD1	TRBJ2-7	.	CAITDGTGDHEQYF	TGTGCCATCACTGACGGGACAGGGGACCACGAGCAGTACTTC
TRBV5-1	.	TRBJ2-5	.	CASRPGTVQETQYF	TGCGCCAGCAGACCAGGTACCGTCCAAGAGACCCAGTACTTC
TRBV28	.	TRBJ1-6	.	CASRLSWGGAGAQPLHF	TGTGCCAGCAGGCTTTCCTGGGGGGGCGCTGGGGCTCAACCCCTCCACTTT
TRBV28	TRBD1	TRBJ1-5	few	CASSLLQGTGEQPQHF	TGTGCCAGCAGCCTACTCCAGGGGACAGGGGAACAGCCCCAGCATTTT
TRBV9	.	TRBJ1-4	few	CASSTRGGGPTGELFF	TGTGCCAGCAGCACCCGGGGGGGCGGCCCAACGGGTGAACTGTTTTTT
TRBV19	.	TRBJ2-3	.	CASRQGTDTQYF	TGTGCCAGTAGACAGGGCACAGATACGCAGTATTTT
TRBV28	.	TRBJ2-5	few	CASSDTRGTQYF	TGTGCCAGCAGTGATACCAGGGGGACCCAGTACTTC
TRBV7-2	.	TRBJ2-7	.	CASSPTRGRFEQYF	TGTGCCAGCAGCCCTACCCGGGGGAGATTCGAGCAGTACTTC
TRBV5-1	.	TRBJ1-6	few	CASSFDKNNSPLHF	TGCGCCAGCAGCTTCGACAAGAATAATTCACCCCTCCACTTT
TRBV6-5	TRBD1	TRBJ2-3	.	CASSLVGTGTDTQYF	TGTGCCAGCAGTTTGGTTGGGACAGGAACAGATACGCAGTATTTT
TRBV28	.	TRBJ2-2	.	CASSLRLKPGELFF	TGTGCCAGCAGCCTCAGACTGAAGCCGGGGGAGCTGTTTTTT
TRBV7-3	TRBD1	TRBJ1-1	.	CASSSSQGAEAFF	TGTGCCAGCAGCTCATCCCAGGGGGCTGAAGCTTTCTTT
TRBV4-3	.	TRBJ1-1	.	CASSQERENTEAFF	TGCGCCAGCAGCCAAGAACGGGAGAACACTGAAGCTTTCTTT
TRBV14	.	TRBJ2-1	many	CASSQAGRPFF	TGTGCCAGCAGCCAAGCGGGGAGGCCGTTCTTC
TRBV19	TRBD1	TRBJ1-4	few	CASQSQGANEKLFF	TGTGCCAGTCAAAGCCAGGGGGCGAATGAAAAACTGTTTTTT
TRBV25-1	.	TRBJ1-1	.	CASSRGVNTEAFF	TGTGCCAGCTCGCGCGGGGTGAACACTGAAGCTTTCTTT
TRBV9	.	TRBJ1-2	few	CASSVASRGIYGYTF	TGTGCCAGCAGCGTAGCCTCCAGGGGCATTTATGGCTACACCTTC
TRBV2	TRBD2	TRBJ2-2	few	CASRGPAGVGELFF	TGTGCCAGCAGGGGCCCTGCGGGGGTCGGGGAGCTGTTTTTT
TRBV5-1	.	TRBJ2-3	.	CATRLGASTDTQYF	TGCGCCACCCGACTGGGGGCGAGCACAGATACGCAGTATTTT
TRBV9	TRBD1	TRBJ1-4	.	CASSADRARNEKLFF	TGTGCCAGCAGCGCCGACAGGGCCCGAAATGAAAAACTGTTTTTT
TRBV13	.	TRBJ1-4	.	CASSRAGEKLFF	TGTGCCAGCAGCAGGGCGGGCGAAAAACTGTTTTTT
TRBV19	.	TRBJ1-5	few	CASSMVTRPQHF	TGTGCCAGTAGTATGGTCACAAGGCCCCAGCATTTT
TRBV14	.	TRBJ2-5	few	CASSQDGRDQETQYF	TGTGCCAGCAGCCAAGATGGCAGGGACCAAGAGACCCAGTACTTC
TRBV7-2	.	TRBJ2-7	few	CASSSDRERQYF	TGTGCCAGCAGCTCGGACAGAGAGAGGCAGTACTTC
TRBV7-2	.	TRBJ1-1	.	CASSSRYSGTEAFF	TGTGCCAGCTCTAGTCGGTATTCAGGGACTGAAGCTTTCTTT
TRBV30	.	TRBJ1-1	.	CAWMGGLTEAFF	TGTGCCTGGATGGGGGGGCTGACTGAAGCTTTCTTT
TRBV2	TRBD2	TRBJ2-1	.	CATHSGASSYNEQFF	TGTGCCACTCATAGCGGGGCGAGCTCCTACAATGAGCAGTTCTTC
TRBV7-9	.	TRBJ2-7	.	CASSLRGARRYEQYF	TGTGCCAGCAGCCTTCGTGGGGCCAGGCGCTACGAGCAGTACTTC
TRBV7-9	.	TRBJ2-7	few	CASSPVSLYEQYF	TGTGCCAGCAGCCCCGTGTCCCTCTACGAGCAGTACTTC
TRBV4-2	TRBD1	TRBJ1-4	.	CASSQGDRPNEKLFF	TGTGCCAGCAGCCAAGGGGACAGACCAAATGAAAAACTGTTTTTT
TRBV4-3	TRBD1	TRBJ2-5	few	CASSQVGQQETQYF	TGCGCCAGCAGCCAAGTGGGACAGCAAGAGACCCAGTACTTC
TRBV2	.	TRBJ2-4	.	CASSEGVPIQYF	TGTGCCAGCAGTGAGGGAGTACCCATTCAGTACTTC
TRBV4-2	TRBD1	TRBJ1-5	.	CASSQGPGQGDQPQHF	TGTGCCAGCAGCCAAGGGCCTGGACAGGGGGATCAGCCCCAGCATTTT
TRBV11-2	TRBD1	TRBJ1-1	.	CASSLQGGDTEAFF	TGTGCCAGCAGCTTGCAGGGGGGAGACACTGAAGCTTTCTTT
TRBV7-9	TRBD1	TRBJ2-3	.	CASRTGGVTDTQYF	TGTGCCAGCCGGACAGGGGGCGTCACAGATACGCAGTATTTT
TRBV7-9	.	TRBJ2-1	.	CASSLVQAKYNEQFF	TGTGCCAGCAGCTTAGTCCAGGCGAAGTACAATGAGCAGTTCTTC